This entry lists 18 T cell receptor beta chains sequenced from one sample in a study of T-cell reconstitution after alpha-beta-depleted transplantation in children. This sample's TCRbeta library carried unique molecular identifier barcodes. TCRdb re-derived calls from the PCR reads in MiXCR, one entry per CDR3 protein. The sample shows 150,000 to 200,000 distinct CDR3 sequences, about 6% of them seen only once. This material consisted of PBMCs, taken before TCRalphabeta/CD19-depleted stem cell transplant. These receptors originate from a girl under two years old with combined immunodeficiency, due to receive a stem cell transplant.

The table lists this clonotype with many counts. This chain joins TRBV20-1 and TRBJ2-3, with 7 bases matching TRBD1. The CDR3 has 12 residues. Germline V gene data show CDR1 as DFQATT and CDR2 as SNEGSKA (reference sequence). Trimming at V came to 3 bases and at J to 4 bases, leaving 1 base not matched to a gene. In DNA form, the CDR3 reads TGCAGTGCTAGGCAGGGGGCAGATACGCAGTATTTT. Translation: CSARQGADTQYF.

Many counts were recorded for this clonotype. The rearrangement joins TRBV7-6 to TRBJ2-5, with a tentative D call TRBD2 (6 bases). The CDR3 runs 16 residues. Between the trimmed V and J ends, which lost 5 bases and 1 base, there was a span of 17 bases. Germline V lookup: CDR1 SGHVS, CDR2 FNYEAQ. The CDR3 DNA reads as TGTGCCAGCAGCCTTCGACTGAGCGGGCGCCAAGAGACCCAGTACTTC. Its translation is CASSLRLSGRQETQYF.

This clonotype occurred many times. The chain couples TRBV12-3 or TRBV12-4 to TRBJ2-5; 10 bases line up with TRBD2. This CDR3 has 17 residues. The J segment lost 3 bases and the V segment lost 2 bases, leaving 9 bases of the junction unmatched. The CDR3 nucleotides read TGTGCCAGCAGTTTACAGCGGGGGGGAGTATTGGAAGAGACCCAGTACTTC. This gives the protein CASSLQRGGVLEETQYF.

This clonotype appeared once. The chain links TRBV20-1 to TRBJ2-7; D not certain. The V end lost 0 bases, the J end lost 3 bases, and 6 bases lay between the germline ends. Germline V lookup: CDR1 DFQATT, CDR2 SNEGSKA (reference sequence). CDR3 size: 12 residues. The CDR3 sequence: CSARDPDYEQYF. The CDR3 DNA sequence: TGCAGTGCTAGAGACCCAGACTACGAGCAGTACTTC.

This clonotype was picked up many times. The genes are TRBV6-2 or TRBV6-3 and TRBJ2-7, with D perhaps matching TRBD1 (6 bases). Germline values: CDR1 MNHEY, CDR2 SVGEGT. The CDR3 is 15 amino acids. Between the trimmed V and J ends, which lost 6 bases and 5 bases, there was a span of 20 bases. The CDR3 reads CASSRGMTGLHEQYF. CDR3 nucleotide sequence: TGTGCCAGCAGCCGCGGAATGACAGGTCTCCACGAGCAGTACTTC.

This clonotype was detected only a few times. The CDR3 reads CASSVGLSQETQYF. In DNA, the CDR3 is TGTGCCAGCAGCGTAGGCCTGTCCCAAGAGACCCAGTACTTC. This chain links TRBV9 with TRBJ2-5; D is unresolved. Trimming removed 0 bases from V and 1 base from J, with 7 bases in between. This CDR3 has 14 amino acids. Looked up from germline, CDR1 is SGDLS and CDR2 is YYNGEE.

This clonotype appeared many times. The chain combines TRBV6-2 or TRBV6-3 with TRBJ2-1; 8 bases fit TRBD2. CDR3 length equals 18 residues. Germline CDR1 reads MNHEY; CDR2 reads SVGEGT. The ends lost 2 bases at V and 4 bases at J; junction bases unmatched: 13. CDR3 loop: CASSYGGVGLATYNEQFF. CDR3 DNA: TGTGCCAGCAGTTACGGAGGCGTTGGACTAGCTACTTACAATGAGCAGTTCTTC.

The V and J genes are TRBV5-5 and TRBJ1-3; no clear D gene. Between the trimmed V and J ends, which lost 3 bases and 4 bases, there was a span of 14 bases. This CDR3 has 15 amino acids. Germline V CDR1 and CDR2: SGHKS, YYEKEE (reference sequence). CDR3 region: CASSSEDVLGNTIYF. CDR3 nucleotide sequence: TGTGCCAGCAGCTCGGAGGACGTCCTCGGAAACACCATATATTTT.

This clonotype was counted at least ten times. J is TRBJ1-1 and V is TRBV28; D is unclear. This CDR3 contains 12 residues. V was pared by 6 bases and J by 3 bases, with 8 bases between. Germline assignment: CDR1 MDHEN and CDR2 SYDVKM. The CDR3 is CASSPEYTEAFF. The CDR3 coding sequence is TGTGCCAGCAGCCCCGAATACACTGAAGCTTTCTTT.

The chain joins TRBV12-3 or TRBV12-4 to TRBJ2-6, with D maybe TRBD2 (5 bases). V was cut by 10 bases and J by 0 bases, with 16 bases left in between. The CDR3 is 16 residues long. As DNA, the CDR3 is TGTGCCATATCGGGGAGTCACAGCTCTGGGGCCAACGTCCTGACTTTC. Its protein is CAISGSHSSGANVLTF.

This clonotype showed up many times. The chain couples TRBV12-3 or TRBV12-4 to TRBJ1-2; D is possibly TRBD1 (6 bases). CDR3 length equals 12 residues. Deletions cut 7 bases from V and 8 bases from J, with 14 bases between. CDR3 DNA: TGTGCCAGCAATACCGGGACAACCGGCTACACCTTC. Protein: CASNTGTTGYTF.

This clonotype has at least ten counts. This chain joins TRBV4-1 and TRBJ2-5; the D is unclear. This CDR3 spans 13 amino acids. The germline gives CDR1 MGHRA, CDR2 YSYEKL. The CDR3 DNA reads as TGCCTAATTGGGAAGGGTTTAGGAGAGACCCAGTACTTC. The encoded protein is CLIGKGLGETQYF.

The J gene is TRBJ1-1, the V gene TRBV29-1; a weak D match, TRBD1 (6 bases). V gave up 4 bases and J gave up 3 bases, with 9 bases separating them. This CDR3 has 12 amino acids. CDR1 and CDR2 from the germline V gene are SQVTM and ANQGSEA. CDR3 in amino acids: CSVVAGDTEAFF. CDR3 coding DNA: TGCAGCGTTGTGGCAGGGGACACTGAAGCTTTCTTT.

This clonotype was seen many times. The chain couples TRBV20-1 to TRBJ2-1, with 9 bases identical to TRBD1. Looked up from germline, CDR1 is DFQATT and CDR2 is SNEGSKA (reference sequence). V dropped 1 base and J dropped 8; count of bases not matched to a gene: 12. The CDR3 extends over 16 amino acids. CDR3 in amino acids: CSARALGQGNLDEQFF. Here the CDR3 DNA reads TGCAGTGCTAGAGCACTCGGACAGGGGAATCTTGATGAGCAGTTCTTC.

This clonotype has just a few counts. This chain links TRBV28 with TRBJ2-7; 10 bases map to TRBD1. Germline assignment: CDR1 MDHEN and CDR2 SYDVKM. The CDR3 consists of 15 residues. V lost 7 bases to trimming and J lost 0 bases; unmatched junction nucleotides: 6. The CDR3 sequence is CASTSRDRGSYEQYF. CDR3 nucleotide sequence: TGTGCCAGCACCTCCCGGGACAGGGGCTCCTACGAGCAGTACTTC.

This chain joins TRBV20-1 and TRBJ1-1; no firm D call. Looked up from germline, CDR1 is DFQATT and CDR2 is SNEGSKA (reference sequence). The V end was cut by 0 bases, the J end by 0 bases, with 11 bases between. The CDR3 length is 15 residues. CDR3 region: CSAREGGNLNTEAFF. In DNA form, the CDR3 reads TGCAGTGCTAGAGAGGGAGGCAACCTGAACACTGAAGCTTTCTTT.

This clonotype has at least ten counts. The CDR3 here is CASSPKRRQNEQFF. CDR3 DNA: TGTGCCAGCAGCCCCAAACGCAGACAGAATGAGCAGTTCTTC. The chain joins TRBV7-9 to TRBJ2-1; possibly TRBD1 for D (5 bases). Germline CDR1 SEHNR, CDR2 FQNEAQ (reference sequence). V shed 5 bases and J shed 7 bases, with 15 bases lying between them. This CDR3 has 14 amino acids.

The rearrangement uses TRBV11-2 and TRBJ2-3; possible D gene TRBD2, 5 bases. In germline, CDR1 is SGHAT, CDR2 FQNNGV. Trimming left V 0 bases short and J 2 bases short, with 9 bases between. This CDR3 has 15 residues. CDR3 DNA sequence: TGTGCCAGCAGCTTAGATGGAGGCCTCACAGATACGCAGTATTTT. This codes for CASSLDGGLTDTQYF.